This TCR beta chain is from a study of graft-versus-host responses after intestinal transplantation. Across the whole study: Transplantation in recipients was multivisceral, liver-intestinal, or isolated intestinal.

Comment on this clone: Its antigen is unknown.

Trimming stripped 2 bases from V and 4 bases from J, with 12 bases between. Per germline, CDR1 SGHTA and CDR2 FQGTGA. The CDR3 loop spans 15 amino acids. Notes on the study in general: Early HvG declines after transplant were associated with peak circulating GvH clone levels. Some patients had graft-donor T cell macrochimerism. In their allografts, the ratios of graft-versus-host to host-versus-graft T cell clones were high.

Some clones are missing from TCRdb's copy, which holds only in-frame ones; the method was immunoSEQ multiplex PCR. The data show about 120,000 clones, less than 95% seen once. The starting material was unstimulated CD4+ T cells sorted from spleen or lymph node cells, obtained before intestinal transplant. The chain combines TRBV7-3 with TRBJ2-1; tentative D call: TRBD1 (7 bases). This receptor was identified in a human donor who received an intestinal transplant. CDR3 DNA sequence: TGTGCCAGCAGCTTAGACAGGGAGGCGTACAATGAGCAGTTCTTC. Protein sequence: CASSLDREAYNEQFF. Combining the CDR3 with reference TRBV7-3 and TRBJ2-1 gives the whole variable domain GAGVSQTPSNKVTEKGKYVELRCDPISGHTALYWYRQSLGQGPEFLIYFQGTGAADDSGLPNDRFFAVRPEGSVSTLKIQRTERGDSAVYLCASSLDREAYNEQFFGPGTRLTVL.